This entry is about one T cell receptor beta chain. Its recognized antigen is unknown. It has no much larger one-base neighbor in the sample; base qualities were not kept. The entry originates in a study of radiotherapy plus CTLA-4 blockade in lung cancer (dated by TCRdb to 2017 to 2018). Regarding the complete study: Objective responses occurred in approximately 17% of enrolled patients, and just over 30% achieved disease control. What the work shows at the level of the full study, not this receptor alone: After treatment with radiotherapy and ipilimumab, TCR clones that originated in tumors expanded in peripheral blood. The strongest predictors of response were reported to be early dynamic shifts in blood T cell clones along with a rise in serum interferon-beta following radiation.

V ends up 0 bases short and J 5 bases short, with an unmatched junction base count of 9. From its cysteine to its phenylalanine, the CDR3 spans 17 amino acids. Left in the record is the CDR3 DNA by itself, 51 bases read in frame from the first base. Sequences PRHDT (CDR1) and FYEKMQ (CDR2) are obtained from the germline V gene (reference sequence). Focal radiation therapy combined with CTLA-4 blockade (ipilimumab) was tested in patients with chemo-refractory metastatic non-small-cell lung cancer. Library preparation employed the immunoSEQ multiplex PCR assay. The source is immuneACCESS, and TCRdb retained only in-frame sequences with V and J called. Part of the clones is not carried over; for the studies checked, unresolved V genes explain less than half of this, and the remainder is unexplained. The sample has tens of thousands of clones on record, around nine tenths of them singletons. 16% of the sample lies in the top ten.

The clonotype was recovered from a human donor with non-small cell lung cancer that progressed on radiotherapy plus ipilimumab. Rearrangement joined TRBV13 to TRBJ2-3; the central 9 bases match TRBD2. Sequencing was performed on peripheral blood, taken from a patient treated with radiotherapy plus ipilimumab. The nucleotide sequence is TGTGCCAGCAGCTTAGGTGTAGCTAGCGGGAAGAAAGATACGCAGTATTTT. It encodes CASSLGVASGKKDTQYF.